This passage covers 25 T cell receptor beta chains from one sample sequenced in a study of CD8+CD57+ T cells in acquired aplastic anemia. Genomic DNA provided the template from which TCR beta VDJ and CDR3 profiles were obtained. TCRdb re-called the reads with MiXCR, one entry per CDR3 protein. The table has about 220,000 distinct CDR3 sequences, roughly 33% seen once. Sequencing was done on a sample of sorted CD4+, CD8+, or CD8+CD57+ T cells (not recorded which) from PBMCs. The receptors stem from a human donor in good health, serving as a control.

With respect to this clonotype: One end of the junction fails to match germline, which may point to a read error. This rearrangement joins TRBV29-1 to TRBJ1-1, with a tentative D call TRBD1 (6 bases). The germline V gene encodes CDR1 SQVTM and CDR2 ANQGSEA. CDR3 size: 13 residues. CDR3 in amino acids: CSGSGHLNTEAFF. CDR3 DNA sequence: TGCAGCGGTTCGGGACACCTGAACACTGAAGCCTTCTTT.

This clonotype has ten or more counts. J is TRBJ2-7 and V is TRBV7-9, with 7 bases that match TRBD1. Germline assignment: CDR1 SEHNR and CDR2 FQNEAQ (reference sequence). The V and J ends lost 2 bases and 2 bases, in that order; junction bases with no gene match: 0. The CDR3 has 13 residues. CDR3 in DNA: TGTGCCAGCAGCTTAAGGGGGCCCTACGAGCAGTACTTC. This translates into CASSLRGPYEQYF.

The chain couples TRBV9 to TRBJ2-7; tentatively, D is TRBD1 or TRBD2 (5 bases each). Germline assignment: CDR1 SGDLS and CDR2 YYNGEE. Between the trimmed V and J ends, which lost 1 base and 6 bases, there was a span of 11 bases. The CDR3 is made up of 13 amino acids. The CDR3 DNA reads as TGTGCCAGCAGCGTAAATGGGGGTCGCGAGCAGTACTTC. Protein sequence: CASSVNGGREQYF.

As regards this clonotype: A read error is possible here, since a much larger clone lies one base away. Since the CDR3 does not end with the conserved phenylalanine or tryptophan, this likely comes from a read error. The chain uses TRBV4-1 and TRBJ2-5, with D unclear. The V and J ends lost 3 bases and 9 bases respectively, with 17 bases between them. CDR1 MGHRA and CDR2 YSYEKL come from the germline V gene. This CDR3 region has 14 residues. The CDR3 here is CASSHPGWKGAQYL. CDR3 in DNA: TGCGCCAGCAGCCACCCAGGCTGGAAGGGTGCCCAGTACCTC.

This clonotype was seen once. V is TRBV10-1 and J is TRBJ1-2, with TRBD1 matching 9 bases. CDR3 length: 13 residues. Germline lookup yields CDR1 WNHNN and CDR2 SYGVQD (reference sequence). The J segment lost 7 bases and the V segment lost 4 bases, leaving 4 bases of the junction unmatched. The CDR3 reads CASSGDRGAGYTF. In DNA, the CDR3 is TGCGCCAGCAGTGGTGACAGGGGGGCTGGCTACACCTTC.

The chain joins TRBV2 to TRBJ1-1; D possibly corresponds to TRBD1 (6 bases). Per germline, CDR1 SNHLY and CDR2 FYNNEI. The V and J ends lost 7 bases and 0 bases respectively, with 15 bases between them. This CDR3 has 15 amino acids. As DNA, the CDR3 is TGTGCCAGCATAAGCCGGACAGCCATGAACACTGAAGCTTTCTTT. It is translated as CASISRTAMNTEAFF. Full variable domain (missing parts from reference TRBV2 and TRBJ1-1): EPEVTQTPSHQVTQMGQEVILRCVPISNHLYFYWYRQILGQKVEFLVSFYNNEISEKSEIFDDQFSVERPDGSNFTLKIRSTKLEDSAMYFCASISRTAMNTEAFFGQGTRLTVV.

Remarks on this clonotype: A much larger clone lies one base from this, so it may be a read error. V usage is TRBV20-1 and J usage is TRBJ2-1; D remains unclear. There are 14 residues in the CDR3. CDR1 is DFQATT and CDR2 is SNEGSKA in the germline V gene (reference sequence). The CDR3 DNA is TGCAGTGCTAGCAACCCCTCCTCGGTGGATGAGCAGTCCTTC. Translation: CSASNPSSVDEQSF.

V is TRBV10-3 and J is TRBJ1-2; 8 nucleotides match TRBD1. From germline, CDR1 is ENHRY and CDR2 SYGVKD. After removal of 7 bases from V and 2 bases from J, the junction contained 9 bases not matched to a gene. The CDR3 sequence is 15 residues long. CDR3 residues: CAITRTGQGNYGYTF. In DNA form, the CDR3 reads TGTGCCATCACCCGGACAGGGCAAGGAAACTATGGCTACACCTTC.

V and J are TRBV6-5 and TRBJ1-2; the D gene is possibly TRBD1 (6 bases). The V end was cut by 4 bases, the J end by 1 base, with 13 bases between. Germline loops: CDR1 MNHEY, CDR2 SVGAGI. This CDR3 contains 15 residues. CDR3 region: CASSFVTGYNYGYTF. The CDR3 DNA follows: TGTGCCAGCAGTTTTGTGACAGGATATAACTATGGCTACACCTTC.

This clonotype was seen many times. The J gene is TRBJ2-1, the V gene TRBV7-3, with TRBD2 identical over 8 bases. Germline V lookup: CDR1 SGHTA, CDR2 FQGTGA. V was pared by 2 bases and J by 3 bases, with 0 bases of the junction left unmatched. This CDR3 is built from 14 residues. DNA of the CDR3: TGTGCCAGCAGCTTAGGGACTAGCTACAATGAGCAGTTCTTC. Translated, it gives CASSLGTSYNEQFF.

The chain uses TRBV2 and TRBJ2-5; D possibly matches TRBD1 or TRBD2 (7 bases each). CDR1 is SNHLY, CDR2 FYNNEI, per germline. The CDR3 covers 14 residues. V lost 3 bases and J lost 5, with 13 bases in between. In DNA form, the CDR3 reads TGTGCCAGCAGTGATCAGGGGGGAGGGGAGACCCAGTACTTC. As protein: CASSDQGGGETQYF.

This clonotype was detected ten times or more. This chain joins TRBV20-1 and TRBJ1-5; tentative D call: TRBD1 (5 bases). This CDR3 has 14 residues. The germline V and J ends were trimmed by 1 base and 5 bases, with 12 bases remaining between them. Germline assignment: CDR1 DFQATT and CDR2 SNEGSKA (reference sequence). The chain's CDR3 is CSARAVRGDQPQHF. The CDR3 nucleotides are TGCAGTGCTAGAGCGGTTAGAGGGGATCAGCCCCAGCATTTT.

This chain connects TRBV19 to TRBJ1-5, with D maybe TRBD1 (5 bases). Germline lookup yields CDR1 LNHDA and CDR2 SQIVND (reference sequence). V was pared by 2 bases and J by 5 bases, with 10 bases between. This CDR3 has 14 residues. The CDR3 DNA sequence: TGTGCCAGTAGTATAAAAACCAGGGATCAGCCCCAGCATTTT. Translation: CASSIKTRDQPQHF. Combining the CDR3 with reference TRBV19 and TRBJ1-5 gives the whole variable domain DGGITQSPKYLFRKEGQNVTLSCEQNLNHDAMYWYRQDPGQGLRLIYYSQIVNDFQKGDIAEGYSVSREKKESFPLTVTSAQKNPTAFYLCASSIKTRDQPQHFGDGTRLSIL.

The table lists this clonotype with many counts. The chain recombines TRBV20-1 with TRBJ2-3; a possible D gene is TRBD2 (7 bases). Germline values: CDR1 DFQATT, CDR2 SNEGSKA (reference sequence). V lost 8 bases to trimming and J lost 4 bases, with 19 bases between them. This CDR3 spans 14 amino acids. CDR3 protein: CSIRGTGGADTQYF. For the CDR3, the DNA is TGCAGTATAAGGGGGACGGGGGGAGCAGATACGCAGTATTTT.

This clonotype was recorded many times. J is TRBJ1-2 and V is TRBV19, with D possibly TRBD1 on 5 matching bases. The CDR3 runs 12 residues. Germline-derived CDR1 and CDR2 are LNHDA and SQIVND (reference sequence). With 2 bases removed from V and 11 bases from J, the gap between germline ends came to 12 bases. CDR3 protein: CASSISRGGYTF. CDR3 nucleotide sequence: TGTGCCAGTAGTATAAGTAGGGGCGGATACACCTTC. The full variable domain, in which reference TRBV19 and TRBJ1-2 provide the parts outside the CDR3, is DGGITQSPKYLFRKEGQNVTLSCEQNLNHDAMYWYRQDPGQGLRLIYYSQIVNDFQKGDIAEGYSVSREKKESFPLTVTSAQKNPTAFYLCASSISRGGYTFGSGTRLTVV.

J is TRBJ2-5 and V is TRBV10-2, with 8 bases that match TRBD1. After removal of 6 bases from V and 1 base from J, the junction contained 13 bases not matched to a gene. Looked up from germline, CDR1 is WSHSY and CDR2 is SAAADI. The CDR3 is 17 amino acids. CDR3 protein: CASSEPGQANFQETQYF. In nucleotides, the CDR3 is TGCGCCAGCAGCGAACCGGGACAGGCGAATTTCCAAGAGACCCAGTACTTC.

The table lists this clonotype with many counts. This chain joins TRBV7-9 and TRBJ1-6; D might be TRBD1 (5 bases). With 0 bases removed from V and 7 bases from J, the gap between germline ends came to 10 bases. Germline CDR1 is SEHNR and CDR2 is FQNEAQ (reference sequence). This CDR3 is built from 15 residues. The CDR3: CASSLASGLNSPLHF. The CDR3 DNA sequence: TGTGCCAGCAGCTTAGCCTCAGGGCTCAATTCACCCCTCCACTTT.

This clonotype was detected ten times or more. V gene TRBV20-1 combines with J gene TRBJ2-7; weak D call: TRBD2 (6 bases). V dropped 3 bases and J dropped 3 bases, with 9 bases sitting between them. This CDR3 is built from 12 residues. Germline CDR1 DFQATT, CDR2 SNEGSKA (reference sequence). The CDR3 region is CSASGSLYEQYF. DNA of the CDR3: TGCAGTGCTAGCGGGAGTCTCTACGAGCAGTACTTC.

This clonotype has a count of ten or more. The J gene is TRBJ1-2, the V gene TRBV12-3 or TRBV12-4; tentative D call: TRBD1 (5 bases). Between the trimmed V and J ends, which lost 2 bases and 4 bases, there was a span of 11 bases. The CDR3 totals 14 residues. The CDR3 DNA sequence: TGTGCCAGCAGTTTACTGCCCGACAGCTATGGCTACACCTTC. Amino acids: CASSLLPDSYGYTF.

This clonotype was found a few times. The chain carries TRBV6-5 and TRBJ1-2; perhaps TRBD1 as D (5 bases). Trimming removed 2 bases from V and 8 bases from J, with 12 bases in between. The CDR3 length is 13 residues. The germline CDR1 and CDR2 sequences are MNHEY and SVGAGI. The CDR3 loop reads CASSYLPGRGYTF. The CDR3 DNA follows: TGTGCCAGCAGTTACCTTCCGGGACGGGGCTACACCTTC.

The chain has TRBV19 and TRBJ1-5, with D tentatively TRBD1 (6 bases). Germline CDR1 reads LNHDA; CDR2 reads SQIVND (reference sequence). The CDR3 sequence is 14 residues long. CDR3 DNA: TGTGCAACCGACGGGACAAATAGCAATCAGCCCCAGCATTTT. It is translated as CATDGTNSNQPQHF.

A single count supports this clonotype. This rearrangement joins TRBV19 to TRBJ2-7, with D uncertain. Trimming removed 6 bases from V and 2 bases from J, with 5 bases in between. Per germline, CDR1 LNHDA and CDR2 SQIVND (reference sequence). This CDR3 is built from 11 residues. This chain's CDR3 is CASRGTYEQYF. The CDR3, as DNA: TGTGCCAGTAGAGGTACCTACGAGCAGTACTTC. Variable domain in full (rest from reference TRBV19 and TRBJ2-7): DGGITQSPKYLFRKEGQNVTLSCEQNLNHDAMYWYRQDPGQGLRLIYYSQIVNDFQKGDIAEGYSVSREKKESFPLTVTSAQKNPTAFYLCASRGTYEQYFGPGTRLTVT.

The chain recombines TRBV15 with TRBJ2-1, with 12 bases fitting TRBD2. This CDR3 has 15 residues. Germline V CDR1 and CDR2: LNHNV, YYDKDF (reference sequence). V lost 1 base, J lost 7 bases, and 2 bases stayed unmatched. As DNA, the CDR3 is TGTGCCACCAGCAGAGTGGGACTAGCGGGTAATGAGCAGTTCTTC. It yields the protein CATSRVGLAGNEQFF.

This clonotype has ten or more counts. The CDR3 reads CASSDAGAYNQPQHF. The CDR3 coding sequence is TGTGCCAGCAGTGATGCGGGAGCTTACAATCAGCCCCAGCATTTT. The chain couples TRBV2 to TRBJ1-5; D is unresolved. Germline V CDR1 and CDR2: SNHLY, FYNNEI. The germline V and J ends were trimmed by 3 bases and 3 bases, with 12 bases remaining between them. The CDR3 runs 15 residues.

This clonotype has ten or more counts. The V and J genes are TRBV12-3 or TRBV12-4 and TRBJ1-2; possible D gene TRBD1, 5 bases. The CDR3 sequence is 17 residues long. Deletions cut 1 base from V and 2 bases from J, with 17 bases between. CDR3: CASSLGTRTHDNYGYTF. As DNA, the CDR3 is TGTGCCAGCAGTTTAGGGACACGGACGCACGACAACTATGGCTACACCTTC.